A selection of T cell receptor beta chains follows, all from one sample in a study of blood T cell repertoires in COVID-19. TCRdb's copy holds only in-frame clones and misses some; the assay was immunoSEQ multiplex PCR. The table lists 350,000 to 450,000 clones, approximately 90% of them singletons. Source material: peripheral blood. These receptors came from a woman aged 40 to 50 with COVID-19, enrolled during active disease. Each CDR3 is given with its conserved first and last residue.

J gene: TRBJ1-1; CDR3 length: 15; V gene: TRBV9; CDR3 protein: CASSPPPRGSPEAFF
J gene: TRBJ2-2; CDR3 length: 14; V gene: TRBV4-1; CDR3 protein: CASSQQQGVRELFF
J gene: TRBJ1-5; CDR3 length: 14; V gene: TRBV4-1; CDR3 protein: CASSQDTSGAPQHF
J gene: TRBJ2-2; CDR3 length: 14; V gene: TRBV4-3; CDR3 protein: CASSPRVGTGELFF
J gene: TRBJ1-3; CDR3 length: 15; V gene: TRBV4-2; CDR3 protein: CASSQAQGLGNTIYF
J gene: TRBJ1-6; CDR3 length: 15; V gene: TRBV5-1; CDR3 protein: CASSLMAGLNSPLHF
J gene: TRBJ1-2; CDR3 length: 14; V gene: TRBV6-5; CDR3 protein: CASSRTGAHYGYTF
J gene: TRBJ1-5; CDR3 length: 14; V gene: TRBV27; CDR3 protein: CASRPTGSNQPQHF
J gene: TRBJ1-2; CDR3 length: 13; V gene: TRBV5-1; CDR3 protein: CASSLGTDYGYTF
J gene: TRBJ1-5; CDR3 length: 13; V gene: TRBV12-3/TRBV12-4; CDR3 protein: CASSVRGSQPQHF
J gene: TRBJ1-5; CDR3 length: 15; V gene: TRBV4-3; CDR3 protein: CASSQATGSHQPQHF
J gene: TRBJ1-5; CDR3 length: 14; V gene: TRBV5-5; CDR3 protein: CASSFGADNQPQHF
J gene: TRBJ2-5; CDR3 length: 11; V gene: TRBV3-1/TRBV3-2; CDR3 protein: CASSPSETQYF
J gene: TRBJ1-4; CDR3 length: 16; V gene: TRBV5-1; CDR3 protein: CASRSGTGGISEKLFF
J gene: TRBJ1-3; CDR3 length: 12; V gene: TRBV9; CDR3 protein: CASSVAGNTIYF
J gene: TRBJ1-1; CDR3 length: 12; V gene: TRBV21-1; CDR3 protein: CASSKGQAEAFF
J gene: TRBJ1-5; CDR3 length: 17; V gene: TRBV28; CDR3 protein: CASSQIDSPYSNQPQHF
J gene: TRBJ2-7; CDR3 length: 14; V gene: TRBV7-2; CDR3 protein: CASSPLQASREQYF
J gene: TRBJ2-3; CDR3 length: 16; V gene: TRBV9; CDR3 protein: CASSPWGGESTDTQYF
J gene: TRBJ1-5; CDR3 length: 13; V gene: TRBV2; CDR3 protein: CASSQSREQPQHF
J gene: TRBJ1-5; CDR3 length: 14; V gene: TRBV28; CDR3 protein: CAIKNWGEDQPQHF
J gene: TRBJ1-3; CDR3 length: 14; V gene: TRBV18; CDR3 protein: CASSPGSSGNTIYF